One and the same sample provided the 21 T cell receptor beta chains below, sequenced in a study of T cell responses to AZD1222 COVID-19 vaccine. Assay used: immunoSEQ multiplex PCR; TCRdb lists only in-frame clones, some missing. The sample holds about 130,000 clones, less than 95% seen once. Sequenced material: peripheral blood, taken on day 0 of AZD1222 vaccination. Receptors were obtained from an adult in good health.

The genes are TRBV5-1 and TRBJ1-2, with 7 bases identical to TRBD1. Germline values: CDR1 SGHRS, CDR2 YFSETQ. Trimming cost V 0 bases and J 1 base; bases outside gene matches: 3. This CDR3 spans 15 amino acids. The CDR3 DNA follows: TGCGCCAGCAGCTTGGGTCCAGGGGGTAACTATGGCTACACCTTC. It yields the protein CASSLGPGGNYGYTF.

This clone was seen a few times. This chain links TRBV25-1 with TRBJ2-7; D perhaps matches TRBD2 (6 bases). From germline, CDR1 is MGHDK and CDR2 SYGVNS. The CDR3 has 14 residues. Trimming left V 6 bases short and J 6 bases short, with 18 bases between. CDR3 DNA sequence: TGTGCCAGCAGCGGGACGGAGGGGTTCGGCGAGCAGTACTTC. Its protein is CASSGTEGFGEQYF.

In DNA, the CDR3 is TGTGCCAGTAGATCCTTTGGGGGGAGAGGTTCACCCCTCCACTTT. Protein: CASRSFGGRGSPLHF. The chain combines TRBV19 with TRBJ1-6; a possible D gene is TRBD1 (5 bases). The CDR3 is made up of 15 amino acids. V dropped 6 bases and J dropped 9 bases, with 18 bases sitting between them. Germline V gives CDR1 LNHDA, CDR2 SQIVND (reference sequence).

The CDR3 bases are TGTGCCAGCAGCTTAGGGGAGGGGACGGAGACCCAGTACTTC. Its protein product is CASSLGEGTETQYF. The rearrangement joins TRBV4-2 to TRBJ2-5; TRBD2 matches 7 bases. Germline V gene lookup returns CDR1 LGHNA and CDR2 YNFKEQ. J gave up 5 bases and V 5 bases, and 8 bases lay outside the gene matches. The CDR3 runs 14 residues.

This rearrangement joins TRBV6-1 to TRBJ1-4; no reliable D call. The length of the CDR3 is 16 residues. With 0 bases removed from V and 0 bases from J, the gap between germline ends came to 8 bases. Germline assignment: CDR1 MNHNS and CDR2 SASEGT. The CDR3 DNA reads as TGTGCCAGCAGTGAAGCGTCGCTAGCAACTAATGAAAAACTGTTTTTT. Translating it yields CASSEASLATNEKLFF.

V usage is TRBV4-2 and J usage is TRBJ2-2; D gene uncertain. Germline V gene lookup returns CDR1 LGHNA and CDR2 YNFKEQ. The CDR3 is made up of 14 amino acids. V lost 3 bases and J 1 base, leaving 6 bases between the germline ends. The CDR3 DNA is TGTGCCAGCAGCCACCTCAGGAACACCGGGGAGCTGTTTTTT. Translated, it gives CASSHLRNTGELFF.

This clone was picked up one time. The chain combines TRBV9 with TRBJ1-3; D is ambiguous. Trimming shortened V by 0 bases and J by 0 bases, and 10 bases separated the two germline ends. The CDR3 runs 16 residues. Germline values: CDR1 SGDLS, CDR2 YYNGEE. The CDR3 protein is CASSVGLVASGNTIYF. CDR3 DNA sequence: TGTGCCAGCAGCGTAGGTTTAGTCGCCTCTGGAAACACCATATATTTT.

The rearrangement uses TRBV9 and TRBJ2-3, with D possibly being TRBD2 (5 bases). V was pared by 3 bases and J by 6 bases, with 11 bases between. In germline, CDR1 is SGDLS, CDR2 YYNGEE. The CDR3 has 13 residues. The DNA for the CDR3 is TGTGCCAGCAGCGCGGCTAGCCCTGATACGCAGTATTTT. Translation: CASSAASPDTQYF.

The rearrangement links TRBV16 to TRBJ1-6; unclear D gene. This CDR3 has 16 amino acids. Germline-derived CDR1 and CDR2 are KGHSY and FQNENV. V was pared by 3 bases and J by 8 bases, with 17 bases between. CDR3 sequence: CASSHPDGSLDSPLHF. In nucleotides, the CDR3 is TGTGCCAGCAGCCATCCGGACGGTAGTTTGGATTCACCCCTCCACTTT.

This chain uses TRBV28 with TRBJ1-6; tentative D call: TRBD1 (5 bases). Trimming left V 10 bases short and J 7 bases short, with 11 bases between. From germline, CDR1 is MDHEN and CDR2 SYDVKM. CDR3 length equals 12 residues. The CDR3 region has the DNA TGTGCCACTTCGGGGCTCAATTCACCCCTCCACTTT. Its translation: CATSGLNSPLHF.

V gene TRBV10-2 combines with J gene TRBJ1-5; D is undetermined. From germline, CDR1 is WSHSY and CDR2 SAAADI. The CDR3 is 11 residues long. Trimming took off 8 bases at V and 7 bases at J, with 9 bases between the two ends. The CDR3, as DNA: TGCGCCAGCGGGGTATTGCAGCCCCAGCATTTT. Protein: CASGVLQPQHF.

This chain connects TRBV19 to TRBJ2-2; 10 bases are shared with TRBD1. CDR3 length equals 16 residues. Germline loops: CDR1 LNHDA, CDR2 SQIVND (reference sequence). V lost 3 bases, J lost 6 bases, and 7 bases stayed unmatched. The CDR3 here is CASSIETGGGSGELFF. The CDR3 coding sequence is TGTGCCAGTAGTATTGAGACAGGGGGCGGCTCCGGGGAGCTGTTTTTT. Together with reference TRBV19 and TRBJ2-2, the CDR3 gives the full variable domain: DGGITQSPKYLFRKEGQNVTLSCEQNLNHDAMYWYRQDPGQGLRLIYYSQIVNDFQKGDIAEGYSVSREKKESFPLTVTSAQKNPTAFYLCASSIETGGGSGELFFGEGSRLTVL.

The CDR3 reads CASSPTGVGYGYTF. The CDR3 DNA follows: TGTGCCAGCAGCCCTACAGGGGTCGGCTATGGCTACACCTTC. V usage is TRBV5-6 and J usage is TRBJ1-2; 7 bases map to TRBD1. The CDR3 has 14 amino acids. CDR1 is SGHDT and CDR2 is YYEEEE in the germline V gene. The V segment lost 4 bases and the J segment 4 bases; nucleotides outside the gene matches: 7.

The rearrangement joins TRBV10-3 to TRBJ2-1, with 10 bases that match TRBD2. The V and J ends lost 0 bases and 3 bases, in that order; junction bases with no gene match: 5. Germline CDR1 ENHRY, CDR2 SYGVKD. The CDR3 has 17 residues. The CDR3 sequence: CAISESSGGVLYNEQFF. Written as DNA, the CDR3 is TGTGCCATCAGTGAGTCGAGCGGGGGGGTCCTCTACAATGAGCAGTTCTTC.

This rearrangement joins TRBV19 to TRBJ1-2; D ambiguous. Germline V gives CDR1 LNHDA, CDR2 SQIVND (reference sequence). This CDR3 is 14 amino acids long. Trimming cost V 8 bases and J 7 bases, with 20 bases left between them. The CDR3 DNA follows: TGTGCCAGTTCACCCGGACCACCGGTGGCTGGCTACACCTTC. It specifies CASSPGPPVAGYTF.

V and J are TRBV4-3 and TRBJ1-2; D perhaps matches TRBD1 (6 bases). The CDR3 runs 18 residues. V was cut by 0 bases and J by 8 bases, with 25 bases left in between. Germline CDR1 and CDR2: LGHNA and YSLEER. In nucleotides, the CDR3 is TGCGCCAGCAGCCAAGAAACTTTACAGGGCTCTCAGTCCTGGGGCTACACCTTC. Amino acid sequence: CASSQETLQGSQSWGYTF.

This chain joins TRBV3-1 (or the pseudogene TRBV3-2) and TRBJ2-7, with 7 bases that match TRBD1. Germline values: CDR1 LGHDT, CDR2 YNNKEL (reference sequence). With V trimmed by 0 bases and J by 7 bases, 18 bases remained unmatched. This CDR3 has 18 residues. Written as DNA, the CDR3 is TGTGCCAGCAGCCAAGATCCGGGGATTTTGAGGGGGCTATGGGAGCAGTACTTC. Its translation: CASSQDPGILRGLWEQYF.

The chain employs TRBV28 and TRBJ2-5, with 11 bases matching TRBD2. V shed 1 base and J 0 bases; nucleotides not matched to a gene: 10. The germline V gene has CDR1 MDHEN and CDR2 SYDVKM. The CDR3 consists of 19 residues. CDR3 sequence: CASSLSGVWGLADQETQYF. Here the CDR3 DNA reads TGTGCCAGCAGTTTATCTGGGGTGTGGGGACTAGCGGACCAAGAGACCCAGTACTTC.

The V call is TRBV3-1 (or the pseudogene TRBV3-2), the J call TRBJ1-3, with no clear D. CDR3 length: 16 amino acids. Germline CDR1 is LGHDT and CDR2 is YNNKEL (reference sequence). With 1 base removed from V and 2 bases from J, the gap between germline ends came to 12 bases. The CDR3 spells CASSQAEELAGNTIYF. The CDR3 nucleotides read TGTGCCAGCAGCCAAGCAGAAGAGCTTGCTGGAAACACCATATATTTT.

The genes are TRBV7-3 and TRBJ2-5, with 12 positions matching TRBD2. Germline CDR1 and CDR2: SGHTA and FQGTGA. This CDR3 has 15 amino acids. V lost 5 bases to trimming and J lost 5 bases; unmatched junction nucleotides: 6. As DNA, the CDR3 is TGTGCCAGCAGCCTACTAGCGGGGGGACCCGAGACCCAGTACTTC. Its translation is CASSLLAGGPETQYF. Looking up the rest from reference TRBV7-3 and TRBJ2-5 gives the full variable domain: GAGVSQTPSNKVTEKGKYVELRCDPISGHTALYWYRQSLGQGPEFLIYFQGTGAADDSGLPNDRFFAVRPEGSVSTLKIQRTERGDSAVYLCASSLLAGGPETQYFGPGTRLLVL.

This chain uses TRBV4-2 with TRBJ2-3, with D uncertain. The V end lost 1 base, the J end lost 6 bases, and 11 bases lay between the germline ends. The CDR3 is 14 residues long. Looked up from germline, CDR1 is LGHNA and CDR2 is YNFKEQ. In DNA form, the CDR3 reads TGTGCCAGCAGCCAAGTAGATGGTCCGGATACGCAGTATTTT. Translated: CASSQVDGPDTQYF.